This T cell receptor beta chain was identified during a study of cytomegalovirus exposure and HLA in healthy donors. Germline CDR1 is ENHRY and CDR2 is SYGVKD. CDR3 length: 14 amino acids. V was pared by 0 bases and J by 8 bases, with 13 bases between. Vbeta (60) and Jbeta (13) primers were used in the PCR. Assay: immunoSEQ multiplex PCR; the TCRdb copy retains only in-frame clones and omits some. The profile covers 130,000 or so clones, with roughly 70% appearing a single time and roughly 2.1% taken by the ten largest. This sequence was found in a woman aged 40-49 years in good health and CMV-seropositive. The V gene is TRBV10-3, the J gene TRBJ1-1; perhaps TRBD1 as D (6 bases). Input material: PBMCs. In DNA form, the CDR3 reads TGTGCCATCAGTGAGTCGATAGGCAGGGGAGAAGCTTTCTTT. This codes for CAISESIGRGEAFF.